A single sample is the source of the 17 T cell receptor beta chains below, sequenced in a study of T-cell reconstitution after alpha-beta-depleted transplantation in children. Unique molecular identifiers were used in preparing the TCRbeta library. TCRdb used MiXCR to reprocess the PCR reads, holding one entry per CDR3 protein. The sample has roughly 500,000 distinct CDR3 sequences; around 18% are singletons. Sequences were derived from PBMCs from the stem cell graft donor, sampled from the stem cell graft. The receptors originated from a human donor who donated a stem cell graft to a child with acute lymphoblastic leukemia.

This clonotype was seen many times. The genes are TRBV14 and TRBJ1-1, with TRBD1 identical over 10 bases. CDR1 and CDR2 (germline): SGHDN, FVKESK. V was clipped by 4 bases and J by 6 bases; unmatched bases: 8. The CDR3 has 15 amino acids. The CDR3 spells CASSRRDRGWAEAFF. The CDR3 nucleotides read TGTGCCAGCAGCCGGAGGGACAGGGGCTGGGCTGAAGCTTTCTTT.

This clonotype was observed a handful of times. This chain connects TRBV20-1 to TRBJ2-5; D may be TRBD1 (7 bases). CDR1 is DFQATT and CDR2 is SNEGSKA in the germline V gene (reference sequence). The CDR3 sequence is 15 residues long. The V end was cut by 2 bases, the J end by 1 base, with 14 bases between. CDR3 loop: CSARRQGGLQETQYF. CDR3 DNA: TGCAGTGCTAGACGGCAGGGGGGACTCCAAGAGACCCAGTACTTC.

The CDR3 sequence is CASTVAGGPTDTQYF. Here the CDR3 DNA reads TGCGCCAGCACGGTAGCGGGAGGGCCCACAGATACGCAGTATTTT. The chain uses TRBV5-1 and TRBJ2-3, with 11 bases matching TRBD2. With V trimmed by 6 bases and J by 2 bases, 5 bases remained unmatched. This CDR3 spans 15 amino acids. Germline V CDR1 and CDR2: SGHRS, YFSETQ.

V is TRBV4-1 and J is TRBJ2-5; D is perhaps TRBD2 (5 bases). Trimming took off 6 bases at V and 2 bases at J, with 16 bases between the two ends. Per germline, CDR1 MGHRA and CDR2 YSYEKL. This CDR3 spans 15 amino acids. The CDR3 sequence: CASSRRSEAQETQYF. Here the CDR3 DNA reads TGCGCCAGCAGTCGGAGGTCGGAGGCTCAAGAGACCCAGTACTTC.

The CDR3 DNA reads as TGTGCCAGCAGTTTACTTGCCCAGCTGACCGGGGAGCTGTTTTTT. It translates to CASSLLAQLTGELFF. V usage is TRBV12-3 or TRBV12-4 and J usage is TRBJ2-2; no clear D. The V and J ends lost 2 bases and 5 bases respectively, with 12 bases between them. The CDR3 has 15 amino acids.

The chain combines TRBV4-1 with TRBJ1-1, with TRBD1 identical over 7 bases. V gave up 2 bases and J gave up 1 base; unmatched junction bases: 4. CDR3 length: 15 residues. Germline CDR1 is MGHRA and CDR2 is YSYEKL. The CDR3 loop reads CASSQIRQGNTEAFF. For the CDR3, the DNA is TGCGCCAGCAGCCAAATTAGACAGGGGAACACTGAAGCTTTCTTT.

This clonotype was counted between two and nine times. The chain uses TRBV5-1 and TRBJ2-7; TRBD1 agrees at 10 bases. Trimming removed 4 bases from V and 4 bases from J; junction bases left unmatched: 5. This CDR3 region has 14 residues. CDR1 and CDR2 (germline): SGHRS, YFSETQ. For the CDR3, the DNA is TGCGCCAGCAGCGGACAGGGACAGGGGTACGAGCAGTACTTC. Its translation: CASSGQGQGYEQYF.

The chain employs TRBV5-1 and TRBJ1-2; D gene uncertain. CDR1 is SGHRS and CDR2 is YFSETQ in the germline V gene. Trimming took off 3 bases at V and 6 bases at J, with 15 bases between the two ends. This CDR3 comprises 14 residues. This CDR3 is CASSSEPRAHGYTF. CDR3 sequence (DNA): TGCGCCAGCAGCTCCGAACCAAGGGCCCATGGCTACACCTTC.

This clonotype has ten or more counts. This chain links TRBV7-9 with TRBJ1-1, with no clear D. Trimming took 2 bases from V and 4 from J, leaving 11 bases between them. Germline-derived CDR1 and CDR2 are SEHNR and FQNEAQ (reference sequence). The CDR3 has 14 amino acids. CDR3 sequence (DNA): TGTGCCAGCAGCTTAATACCAGCGAGCACTGAAGCTTTCTTT. The encoded protein is CASSLIPASTEAFF.

The genes are TRBV12-3 or TRBV12-4 and TRBJ1-4, with D unclear. With 3 bases removed from V and 0 bases from J, the gap between germline ends came to 14 bases. This CDR3 spans 17 amino acids. The CDR3 protein is CASSFSPLGATNEKLFF. The CDR3, as DNA: TGTGCCAGCAGTTTCTCGCCTTTAGGAGCAACTAATGAAAAACTGTTTTTT.

The chain links TRBV5-1 to TRBJ2-2, with TRBD1 identical over 7 bases. The junction had 5 bases not matched to a gene; V was cut back by 0 bases and J by 6 bases. Germline V gene sequence: CDR1 SGHRS, CDR2 YFSETQ. CDR3 length equals 15 residues. The CDR3 sequence: CASSLEIQGSGELFF. The CDR3 region has the DNA TGCGCCAGCAGCTTGGAGATACAGGGGTCCGGGGAGCTGTTTTTT.

At least ten counts were recorded for this clonotype. The rearrangement joins TRBV7-9 to TRBJ1-3, with unresolved D. The CDR3 has 15 amino acids. In germline, CDR1 is SEHNR, CDR2 FQNEAQ (reference sequence). V lost 5 bases and J lost 0, with 11 bases in between. The CDR3 bases are TGTGCCAGCAGCCAGTCGGTGGGCTCTGGAAACACCATATATTTT. Translation gives CASSQSVGSGNTIYF.

CDR3 loop: CASNKGLPKRTGELFF. CDR3 coding DNA: TGTGCCAGCAACAAGGGACTTCCCAAACGCACCGGGGAGCTGTTTTTT. The J gene is TRBJ2-2, the V gene TRBV27; weak D call: TRBD2 (6 bases). The CDR3 runs 16 residues. Germline V gene sequence: CDR1 MNHEY, CDR2 SMNVEV (reference sequence). V was trimmed by 7 bases and J by 4 bases, leaving 19 bases between them.

The V gene is TRBV14, the J gene TRBJ1-1; 10 bases line up with TRBD1. The V gene's germline CDR1 is SGHDN and CDR2 FVKESK. J gave up 4 bases and V 2 bases, and 16 bases lay outside the gene matches. This CDR3 is 19 amino acids long. The CDR3 sequence: CASSQSPGQGSSWGTEAFF. DNA for the CDR3: TGTGCCAGCAGCCAATCCCCGGGACAGGGGTCTTCCTGGGGCACTGAAGCTTTCTTT.

This clonotype was counted between two and nine times. The chain employs TRBV29-1 and TRBJ2-5, with 9 bases lining up with TRBD2. V trimming: 3 bases; J trimming: 0 bases; junction bases outside the gene matches: 5. Looked up from germline, CDR1 is SQVTM and CDR2 is ANQGSEA. The length of the CDR3 is 15 residues. This CDR3 is CSVEGTSMDQETQYF. The DNA of the CDR3 is TGCAGCGTTGAGGGGACTAGCATGGACCAAGAGACCCAGTACTTC.

This clonotype showed up just a few times. The chain joins TRBV7-8 to TRBJ2-7; 10 bases are shared with TRBD2. This CDR3 comprises 15 residues. Per the germline V gene, CDR1 is SGHVS and CDR2 is FQNEAQ. Unmatched junction bases numbered 8, after V lost 4 bases and J lost 5 bases. Here the CDR3 reads CASSSLAGEGHEQYF. The DNA for the CDR3 is TGTGCCAGCAGCTCCCTAGCGGGAGAAGGGCACGAGCAGTACTTC.

The chain couples TRBV20-1 to TRBJ2-1, with a tentative D call TRBD1 (5 bases). Trimming removed 0 bases at V and 8 bases at J, with 17 bases between. The germline CDR1 and CDR2 sequences are DFQATT and SNEGSKA (reference sequence). The CDR3 is 15 residues long. The CDR3, as DNA: TGCAGTGCTAGAGATCCGAATACAGGTGCCCATGAGCAGTTCTTC. It yields the protein CSARDPNTGAHEQFF.